The following is a T cell receptor beta chain sequence with its context. The data were taken from a study of blood T cell repertoires in COVID-19. Study at large: Whether acute or convalescent, the COVID-19 samples came from the United States, Italy and Spain. PBMCs, B-cell-depleted T cells, or T cells were the source of the cDNA or gDNA that made up the material.

V was trimmed by 2 bases and J by 2 bases, leaving 10 bases between them. This CDR3 region has 14 residues. The germline V gene encodes CDR1 MNHEY and CDR2 SMNVEV (reference sequence). Per the authors' pipeline: Cell counts per sample came from amplifying reference gene primers. Here immunoSEQ multiplex PCR was the method, and the copy in TCRdb shows in-frame clones only, minus some. That table supplies the V and J calls and clone size; D and trimming were determined from the DNA. The sample records fewer than 400,000 clones, around 87% being singletons. Sequenced: peripheral blood. The rearrangement uses TRBV27 and TRBJ2-7; D perhaps matches TRBD2 (6 bases). The clonotype was recovered from a human donor in a cohort sampled during active COVID-19. CDR3 DNA: TGTGCCAGCAGTTTAGGAGGGGACCCCTACGAGCAGTACTTC. Translating gives CASSLGGDPYEQYF.